The source of this T cell receptor beta chain is a study of control samples from healthy donors and cancer patients. Here immunoSEQ multiplex PCR was the method, and the copy in TCRdb shows in-frame clones only, minus some. The sample shows around 68,000 clones, about 80% of them seen only once. The CDR3 covers 14 residues. V dropped 4 bases and J dropped 2 bases, with 11 bases sitting between them. The V gene's germline CDR1 is LNHDA and CDR2 SQIVND (reference sequence). V usage is TRBV19 and J usage is TRBJ2-5, with D perhaps TRBD1 (6 bases). This clonotype originated in a man aged 50-60 years in good health. Sequencing was performed on blood. The chain's CDR3 is CASSRTVRQETQYF. The CDR3 nucleotides are TGTGCCAGTAGTAGGACAGTACGTCAAGAGACCCAGTACTTC.